The 24 T cell receptor beta chains below come from one sample, sequenced in a study of CD8 T cells in Susac syndrome. About 0.45 to 1 ug RNA was reverse transcribed with random hexamers. MiXCR was run by TCRdb on the immunoSEQ multiplex PCR reads, yielding one entry per CDR3 protein. The profile shows 130,000 to 150,000 distinct CDR3 sequences, about 93% of them singletons. The material sequenced was CD8+ T cells from PBMCs. These receptors all come from a human donor in good health.

The chain recombines TRBV29-1 with TRBJ1-4; the match to TRBD1 covers 12 bases. This CDR3 spans 12 amino acids. V shed 5 bases and J 11 bases; nucleotides not matched to a gene: 3. CDR1 and CDR2 (germline): SQVTM, ANQGSEA. The CDR3 spells CSVWGQGAKLFF. For the CDR3, the DNA is TGCAGCGTTTGGGGACAGGGGGCGAAACTGTTTTTT.

This rearrangement joins TRBV29-1 to TRBJ2-4, with 10 bases identical to TRBD1. The CDR3 is made up of 13 amino acids. Germline-derived CDR1 and CDR2 are SQVTM and ANQGSEA. V shed 4 bases and J 7 bases; nucleotides not matched to a gene: 4. Written as DNA, the CDR3 is TGCAGCGTTGGTGGGACAGGGGCGAACATTCAGTACTTC. Protein sequence: CSVGGTGANIQYF.

The chain carries TRBV5-4 and TRBJ2-5; a possible D gene is TRBD2 (6 bases). The V end was cut by 1 base, the J end by 5 bases, with 9 bases between. Looked up from germline, CDR1 is SGHNT and CDR2 is YYREEE (reference sequence). CDR3 size: 13 residues. The CDR3 sequence: CASSLSAGETQYF. The CDR3 DNA sequence: TGTGCCAGCAGCTTGTCGGCGGGGGAGACCCAGTACTTC. Based on the CDR3 plus reference TRBV5-4 and TRBJ2-5, the full variable domain is ETGVTQSPTHLIKTRGQQVTLRCSSQSGHNTVSWYQQALGQGPQFIFQYYREEENGRGNFPPRFSGLQFPNYSSELNVNALELDDSALYLCASSLSAGETQYFGPGTRLLVL.

This clonotype was picked up one time. V is TRBV2 and J is TRBJ1-5; D unclear. Looked up from germline, CDR1 is SNHLY and CDR2 is FYNNEI. The CDR3 runs 13 residues. V was trimmed by 7 bases and J by 8 bases, leaving 15 bases between them. The DNA of the CDR3 is TGTGCCAGCACCCGGGGAGTGGCGGAGCCCCAGCATTTT. The encoded protein is CASTRGVAEPQHF.

The sample holds one count of this clonotype. J is TRBJ2-7 and V is TRBV29-1, with a weak D call TRBD1 (8 bases). Germline-derived CDR1 and CDR2 are SQVTM and ANQGSEA. Trimming removed 6 bases at V and 3 bases at J, with 18 bases between. The CDR3 covers 14 residues. As DNA, the CDR3 is TGCAGCGTGGGAGGGGGACAGGAGAACTACGAGCAGTACTTC. Its translation: CSVGGGQENYEQYF.

The chain has TRBV5-6 and TRBJ2-1; a possible D gene is TRBD2 (5 bases). CDR1 is SGHDT, CDR2 YYEEEE, per germline. V was cut by 3 bases and J by 7 bases, with 20 bases left in between. This CDR3 contains 16 residues. In DNA, the CDR3 is TGTGCCAGCAGCTCCGATACTCGACTAATTGGTAATGAGCAGTTCTTC. Amino acids: CASSSDTRLIGNEQFF.

The J gene is TRBJ2-1, the V gene TRBV18; D perhaps matches TRBD2 (6 bases). Germline lookup yields CDR1 KGHSH and CDR2 LQKENI. The CDR3 covers 17 residues. The V end lost 2 bases, the J end lost 4 bases, and 18 bases lay between the germline ends. CDR3 DNA sequence: TGTGCCAGCTCACCAGAGGACGGGAGCCTCCATTACAATGAGCAGTTCTTC. As protein: CASSPEDGSLHYNEQFF.

The chain recombines TRBV29-1 with TRBJ2-3, with a weak D call TRBD1 (6 bases). Germline CDR1 and CDR2: SQVTM and ANQGSEA. The CDR3 is 13 residues long. V lost 4 bases and J 6 bases, leaving 14 bases between the germline ends. CDR3: CSVAGAREDTQYF. Written as DNA, the CDR3 is TGCAGCGTTGCAGGGGCGAGAGAGGATACGCAGTATTTT.

This sequence joins TRBV5-1 and TRBJ2-7; no definite D call. CDR1 is SGHRS and CDR2 is YFSETQ in the germline V gene. The V end was cut by 0 bases, the J end by 0 bases, with 16 bases between. The CDR3 is 17 amino acids. The CDR3 nucleotides read TGCGCCAGCAGCTTGGAGGTGGTAGGGCCGGACTCCTACGAGCAGTACTTC. Protein sequence: CASSLEVVGPDSYEQYF.

This chain links TRBV9 with TRBJ2-3; D is unclear. The CDR3 has 14 residues. V lost 3 bases to trimming and J lost 3 bases, with 11 bases between them. Germline CDR1 SGDLS, CDR2 YYNGEE. The CDR3 here is CASSAQVLTDTQYF. CDR3 nucleotides: TGTGCCAGCAGCGCTCAGGTTCTAACAGATACGCAGTATTTT.

The chain combines TRBV7-2 with TRBJ2-1; 8 bases match TRBD1. The V gene's germline CDR1 is SGHTA and CDR2 FQGNSA. This CDR3 is built from 15 residues. With 6 bases clipped from V and 1 base from J, the junction kept 5 bases outside the gene matches. The CDR3: CASRSTGASYNEQFF. CDR3 sequence (DNA): TGTGCCAGCAGATCGACAGGGGCTTCCTACAATGAGCAGTTCTTC.

The rearrangement joins TRBV5-1 to TRBJ2-7; maybe TRBD2 (5 bases). Germline CDR1 and CDR2: SGHRS and YFSETQ. Trimming cost V 2 bases and J 2 bases, with 11 bases left between them. The CDR3 runs 14 residues. CDR3 DNA: TGCGCCAGCAGCTTACCGGGATCTCCCTACGAGCAGTACTTC. This translates into CASSLPGSPYEQYF.

This chain uses TRBV6-5 with TRBJ2-7; D may match TRBD1 or TRBD2 (5 bases each). The CDR3 runs to 14 residues. V was pared by 4 bases and J by 3 bases, with 13 bases between. The germline V gene has CDR1 MNHEY and CDR2 SVGAGI. The CDR3 spells CASSWTGAHYEQYF. CDR3 DNA sequence: TGTGCCAGCAGTTGGACCGGGGCTCACTACGAGCAGTACTTC.

The chain uses TRBV25-1 and TRBJ1-1; D is perhaps TRBD1 (6 bases). The V end was cut by 4 bases, the J end by 0 bases, with 9 bases between. The germline V gene encodes CDR1 MGHDK and CDR2 SYGVNS. There are 14 residues in the CDR3. CDR3 in amino acids: CASSGRTVNTEAFF. The DNA of the CDR3 is TGTGCCAGCAGTGGGCGGACAGTGAACACTGAAGCTTTCTTT.

The chain combines TRBV6-2 or TRBV6-3 with TRBJ2-5, with D perhaps matching TRBD1 (6 bases). This CDR3 spans 17 amino acids. CDR1 and CDR2 (germline): MNHEY, SVGEGT. Trimming removed 2 bases from V and 3 bases from J, with 19 bases in between. This CDR3 reads CASSYTPSPRGEETQYF. DNA of the CDR3: TGTGCCAGCAGTTACACTCCTAGCCCCAGGGGAGAAGAGACCCAGTACTTC.

V is TRBV7-9 and J is TRBJ1-1, with D possibly matching TRBD1 (6 bases). This CDR3 contains 14 residues. V lost 4 bases to trimming and J lost 7 bases, with 16 bases between them. Germline-derived CDR1 and CDR2 are SEHNR and FQNEAQ (reference sequence). The chain's CDR3 is CASSSQGSFIEAFF. The CDR3 coding sequence is TGTGCCAGCAGCTCGCAGGGGTCTTTTATTGAAGCTTTCTTT.

The chain joins TRBV29-1 to TRBJ2-1; 9 bases line up with TRBD1. This CDR3 region has 14 residues. Germline loops: CDR1 SQVTM, CDR2 ANQGSEA. V dropped 6 bases and J dropped 9; count of bases not matched to a gene: 12. CDR3 nucleotides: TGCAGCGTGGAGGGGGACAGGGAAGATGCTGAGCAGTTCTTC. Its translation is CSVEGDREDAEQFF.

The V and J genes are TRBV13 and TRBJ2-1, with a weak D call TRBD2 (6 bases). The ends were cut back, 4 bases at V and 1 base at J, with 11 bases in the middle. The CDR3 is 15 residues long. The germline V gene encodes CDR1 PRHDT and CDR2 FYEKMQ (reference sequence). The DNA for the CDR3 is TGTGCCAGCAGCTCGGACCGGGGGTCCTACAATGAGCAGTTCTTC. Amino acids: CASSSDRGSYNEQFF.

The CDR3 sequence: CASSLSGGPYEQYF. The CDR3 DNA is TGTGCCAGCAGTTTATCGGGGGGCCCCTACGAGCAGTACTTC. The rearrangement uses TRBV28 and TRBJ2-7; possible D gene TRBD2, 7 bases. CDR1 is MDHEN and CDR2 is SYDVKM in the germline V gene. CDR3 size: 14 residues. Trimming cost V 1 base and J 2 bases, with 9 bases left between them.

The rearrangement uses TRBV24-1 and TRBJ2-1, with 11 bases identical to TRBD2. The CDR3 contains 16 residues. After removal of 4 bases from V and 10 bases from J, the junction contained 11 bases not matched to a gene. Germline V gene lookup returns CDR1 KGHDR and CDR2 SFDVKD. The CDR3 region is CATSEYTSGSFGEQFF. DNA of the CDR3: TGTGCCACCAGTGAGTATACTAGCGGGAGCTTTGGCGAGCAGTTCTTC.

The CDR3 protein is CATSREGPLAKNIQYF. CDR3 coding DNA: TGTGCCACCAGCAGAGAAGGGCCCCTAGCCAAAAACATTCAGTACTTC. The V and J genes are TRBV15 and TRBJ2-4; D is uncertain. V lost 0 bases and J lost 0, with 9 bases in between. CDR1 is LNHNV and CDR2 is YYDKDF in the germline V gene (reference sequence). The CDR3 loop spans 16 amino acids.

The genes are TRBV13 and TRBJ2-7, with a tentative D call TRBD2 (6 bases). Germline CDR1 is PRHDT and CDR2 is FYEKMQ (reference sequence). This CDR3 has 15 residues. The V gene lost 3 bases and the J gene lost 0 bases, with 12 bases spanning the gap. The CDR3 DNA sequence: TGTGCCAGCAGCTTCCGGAGACTAGACTCCTACGAGCAGTACTTC. Protein sequence: CASSFRRLDSYEQYF.

The V gene is TRBV27, the J gene TRBJ2-3, with D maybe TRBD1 (6 bases). V lost 6 bases to trimming and J lost 3 bases, with 13 bases between them. The length of the CDR3 is 14 residues. CDR1 and CDR2 from the germline V gene are MNHEY and SMNVEV (reference sequence). Here the CDR3 DNA reads TGTGCCAGCAGACAGGGTTTTGGGACAGATACGCAGTATTTT. This codes for CASRQGFGTDTQYF.

This chain connects TRBV20-1 to TRBJ1-5; no clear D. CDR1 and CDR2 from the germline V gene are DFQATT and SNEGSKA (reference sequence). This CDR3 is 15 amino acids long. V was pared by 0 bases and J by 4 bases, with 13 bases between. The CDR3 sequence: CSAREEGSGNQPQHF. In DNA form, the CDR3 reads TGCAGTGCTAGAGAGGAGGGAAGTGGGAATCAGCCCCAGCATTTT.